This T cell receptor (beta chain) came from a study of tumor and adjacent non-tumor tissue in lung cancer (dated by TCRdb to the late 2010s). As for the study more broadly: Patients with adenocarcinoma (12), squamous cell carcinoma (2) and small cell lung cancer (1) were included in the cohort. The roughly 15 enrolled patients, of whom some ten were men and 5 were women, were aged roughly 31 to 85 years and were diagnosed with TNM stage I to III disease. Sequencing produced more than 100,000,000 productive TCRbeta reads in total, an average of about 4.5 million reads per sample. Using bulk TCRbeta repertoires from 15 lung cancer patients, the study set lung tumor tissue side by side with matched distant non-tumor lung tissue. For each patient, one tumor sample and one normal lung sample were taken, giving under 35 paired specimens that underwent TCRbeta CDR3 sequencing. Broader findings and caveats from the paper: TCR diversity was significantly higher in younger patients, and greater tumor TCR diversity was associated with shorter overall survival and shorter disease-free survival. The methods do not name the sequencing platform or mention unique molecular identifiers. Because peripheral blood was not sequenced, blood TCRbeta repertoires in the lung cancer patients of the study were not examined. The top 100 clones accounted for a significantly larger cumulative portion of the repertoire in normal lung than in tumor tissue. TCR diversity (inverse Simpson) was significantly higher in tumor than in normal lung tissue (roughly 430 vs 170, P = 0.0075, Mann-Whitney U test). Only approximately 14 patients were included in the cohort, and the need for larger samples and more detailed clinical data was noted by the authors.

As to this clonotype: What antigen it recognizes has not been identified. No clone much larger than this one lies a single base away; base qualities are absent.

The library relied on multiplex PCR. TCRdb records Illumina HiSeq 2500 as the sequencer. TCRbeta libraries were built by three rounds of nested PCR using primers (Table S4), following protocols modified from ARM-PCR. Before sequencing, PCR products of 200-500 bp were excised from the gel and purified with the QIAquick gel extraction kit. Per the source publication's procedure: Trimmomatic was used to clean the reads, FLASH was used to merge the reads into complete CDR3 sequences, and MiTCR was used to assign the reads to V(D)J germline segments. Clonal diversity was calculated as the inverse Simpson's index using VDJtools. Productive reads were defined as in-frame sequences without a premature stop codon. TCRdb redid the processing of the public reads, applying fastp at Q25 and MiXCR, and retained in-frame beta chains. Each entry merges the rows of one CDR3 protein and shows their most common DNA and genes. TCRdb assigned the V and J calls; the authors' analysis was not used. The sample table contains about 200,000 distinct CDR3 sequences; only one count was recorded for 70% to 75% of them. The top ten hold less than 25% of the sample.

RNA was extracted from bulk unsorted tissue and checked for quality with a NanoDrop ND-1000 and an Agilent 2100. The donors were newly diagnosed lung cancer patients admitted for thoracic surgery in China from August to November 2014 who had not received prior chemotherapy. The study excluded patients who had received radiotherapy or chemotherapy before or who had another cancer at the same time. Surgical tissue pieces of about 1-2.1 cm3 were preserved in RNAlater solution and were kept at -80 degrees C until use. The sequencing sample was made of lung tumor tissue. The receptor comes from a man in his 60s with non-small cell lung cancer.

The DNA reads as follows: TGTGCCAGCAGCTTCTACCAAGGACGGAACTTCGAGCAGTACTTC. This encodes CASSFYQGRNFEQYF. Recombination joined TRBV28 with TRBJ2-7; no D segment can be confidently identified. The germline V gene specifies MDHEN as CDR1 and SYDVKM as CDR2. V is pared back by 6 bases and J by 6 bases, with 21 bases lying between the germline termini. The CDR3 spans 15 residues, from the cysteine through the phenylalanine. Kept here is only the CDR3 DNA, which spans 45 bases and is read in frame from base 1.